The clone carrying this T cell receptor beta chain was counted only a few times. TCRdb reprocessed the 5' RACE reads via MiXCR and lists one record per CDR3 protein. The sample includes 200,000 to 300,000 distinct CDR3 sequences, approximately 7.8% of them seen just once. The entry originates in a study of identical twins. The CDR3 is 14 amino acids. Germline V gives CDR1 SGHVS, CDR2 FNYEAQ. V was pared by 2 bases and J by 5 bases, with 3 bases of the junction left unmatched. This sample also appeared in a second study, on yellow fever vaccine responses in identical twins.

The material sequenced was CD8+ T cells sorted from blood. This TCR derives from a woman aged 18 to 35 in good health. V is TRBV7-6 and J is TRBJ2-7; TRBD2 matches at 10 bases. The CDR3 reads CASSLLAGVNEQYF. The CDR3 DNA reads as TGTGCCAGCAGCTTACTAGCGGGAGTTAACGAGCAGTACTTC.